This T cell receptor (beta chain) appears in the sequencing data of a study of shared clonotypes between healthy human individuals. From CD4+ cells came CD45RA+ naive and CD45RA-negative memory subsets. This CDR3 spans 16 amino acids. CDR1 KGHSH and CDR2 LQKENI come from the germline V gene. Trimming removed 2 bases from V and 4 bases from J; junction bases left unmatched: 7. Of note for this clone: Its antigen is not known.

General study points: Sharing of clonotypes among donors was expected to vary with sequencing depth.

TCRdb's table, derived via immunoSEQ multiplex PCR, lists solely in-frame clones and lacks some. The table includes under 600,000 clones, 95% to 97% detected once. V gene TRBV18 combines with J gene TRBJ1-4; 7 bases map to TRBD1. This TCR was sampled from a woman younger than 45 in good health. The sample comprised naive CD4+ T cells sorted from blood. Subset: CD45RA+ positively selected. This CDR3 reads CASSPSLGGVNEKLFF. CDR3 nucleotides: TGTGCCAGCTCACCAAGTCTAGGGGGCGTTAATGAAAAACTGTTTTTT.